Listed here are 8 T cell receptor beta chains from one sample, sequenced in a study of OX40 agonist ivuxolimab in advanced cancers. This table comes from immunoSEQ multiplex PCR, and its TCRdb copy is limited to in-frame clones, with some not included. The sample carries tens of thousands of clones, roughly 87% recorded once. This specimen consisted of CD4+ or CD8+ T cells sorted from blood, obtained in a trial of the OX40 agonist ivuxolimab. These receptors were collected from an adult with an advanced solid tumor such as melanoma, head and neck, liver or kidney cancer.

The chain couples TRBV29-1 to TRBJ1-2, with unresolved D. Germline V gene lookup returns CDR1 SQVTM and CDR2 ANQGSEA. The V end lost 3 bases, the J end lost 2 bases, and 10 bases lay between the germline ends. The CDR3 is 13 residues long. The CDR3 nucleotides read TGCAGCGTTGATCCGCAGGAGAACTATGGCTACACCTTC. As protein: CSVDPQENYGYTF.

This chain connects TRBV18 to TRBJ2-2; D is possibly TRBD1 or TRBD2 (5 bases each). The V and J ends lost 8 bases and 6 bases respectively, with 13 bases between them. Germline loops: CDR1 KGHSH, CDR2 LQKENI. CDR3 size: 13 residues. The CDR3 spells CASLIQGPGELFF. The CDR3 DNA is TGTGCCAGCCTCATCCAGGGACCCGGGGAGCTGTTTTTT.

V usage is TRBV10-3 and J usage is TRBJ1-6; D gene unclear. In germline, CDR1 is ENHRY, CDR2 SYGVKD. CDR3 length: 15 residues. Trimming cost V 2 bases and J 6 bases, with 11 bases left between them. The CDR3, as DNA: TGTGCCATCAGTGAGGGGGAGACTATTAATTCACCCCTCCACTTT. Translation: CAISEGETINSPLHF.

The chain combines TRBV7-2 with TRBJ1-2; a weak D match, TRBD1 (5 bases). V lost 2 bases and J lost 0, with 19 bases in between. CDR1 and CDR2 (germline): SGHTA, FQGNSA. This CDR3 has 18 amino acids. CDR3 amino acids: CASSLNGGRGGANYGYTF. CDR3 sequence (DNA): TGTGCCAGCAGCTTAAATGGCGGAAGGGGCGGAGCTAACTATGGCTACACCTTC.

The gene calls are TRBV19 and TRBJ2-1; 7 nucleotides agree with TRBD1. This CDR3 is 14 amino acids long. In germline, CDR1 is LNHDA, CDR2 SQIVND (reference sequence). J gave up 6 bases and V 5 bases, and 7 bases lay outside the gene matches. The CDR3 region has the DNA TGTGCCAGTAGTGGGCAGGGGGTTGTCAATGAGCAGTTCTTC. It encodes CASSGQGVVNEQFF.

The gene calls are TRBV12-5 and TRBJ2-2; D not certain. There are 14 residues in the CDR3. V lost 1 base to trimming and J lost 6 bases, with 9 bases between them. CDR1 and CDR2 (germline): LGHNT, FRNRAP. The CDR3 DNA reads TGTGCTAGTGGTTTGGCCTATAGGGCCGGGGAGCTGTTTTTT. It is translated as CASGLAYRAGELFF.

This chain uses TRBV5-6 with TRBJ1-1; D might be TRBD1 (5 bases). V shed 7 bases and J shed 2 bases, with 18 bases lying between them. The CDR3 is 15 amino acids. Germline-derived CDR1 and CDR2 are SGHDT and YYEEEE. The CDR3 sequence is CASGPGLGFNTEAFF. The CDR3 DNA follows: TGTGCCAGCGGCCCGGGGCTTGGGTTCAACACTGAAGCTTTCTTT.

The chain recombines TRBV6-4 with TRBJ2-7; D may be TRBD1 (5 bases). Trimming left V 4 bases short and J 6 bases short, with 13 bases between. In germline, CDR1 is MRHNA, CDR2 SNTAGT. The CDR3 sequence is 13 residues long. The CDR3 loop is CASSVGAASEQYF. CDR3 bases: TGTGCCAGCAGTGTTGGGGCGGCGAGCGAGCAGTACTTC.